Here is one TCR beta chain with its context. The antigen is undetermined. The data derive from a study of T cells after yellow fever vaccination. Overall study: Preparation used SMART-Seq v4 Ultra Low Input for the low-cell-number fractions.

CDR1 and CDR2 (germline): SGHTA, FQGNSA. The V segment lost 2 bases and the J segment 2 bases; nucleotides outside the gene matches: 4. The CDR3 covers 16 residues. TCR cDNA was made by 5'RACE template switching, adding a universal primer site and UMIs. TCRdb re-derived calls from the 5' RACE reads in MiXCR, one entry per CDR3 protein. The sample includes hundreds of thousands of distinct CDR3 sequences, around 12% of them seen just once. Study-wide points: Booster sampling recovered most clones from primary vaccination (approximately 97% CD4, approximately 88% CD8).

The receptor was isolated from a man aged 25 to 40 who received the YFV17D yellow fever vaccine. The genes are TRBV7-2 and TRBJ2-7; 12 positions agree with TRBD2. Sample: PBMCs, taken on the day of the yellow fever booster vaccination. Here the CDR3 DNA reads TGTGCCAGCAGCTTACTAGCGGGAGGGAACGCCTACGAGCAGTACTTC. Protein: CASSLLAGGNAYEQYF. Supplemented by reference TRBV7-2 and TRBJ2-7, the full variable domain reads GAGVSQSPSNKVTEKGKDVELRCDPISGHTALYWYRQSLGQGLEFLIYFQGNSAPDKSGLPSDRFSAERTGGSVSTLTIQRTQQEDSAVYLCASSLLAGGNAYEQYFGPGTRLTVT.